Reported below is one T cell receptor beta chain. Some clones are missing from TCRdb's copy, which holds only in-frame ones; the method was immunoSEQ multiplex PCR. The data show some 150,000 clones, approximately 81% seen once. V dropped 1 base and J dropped 1; count of bases not matched to a gene: 6. The CDR3 has 16 amino acids. In germline, CDR1 is SGDLS, CDR2 YYNGEE. The sample belongs to a study of blood T cell repertoires in COVID-19. As for the study in general: The United States, Italy and Spain provided the acute and convalescent COVID-19 samples. Sample material is recorded as cDNA or gDNA derived from T cells, B-cell-depleted T cells, or PBMCs.

Sequencing input: peripheral blood. This chain links TRBV9 with TRBJ1-1; the match to TRBD1 covers 8 bases. This TCR derives from a man aged 40-55 years with acute or convalescent COVID-19. CDR3 sequence reads: CASSVTDRGRNTEAFF. CDR3 nucleotide sequence: TGTGCCAGCAGCGTAACCGACAGGGGTCGGAACACTGAAGCTTTCTTT.